The 24 T cell receptor beta chains below come from one sample, sequenced in a study of T cell repertoires in cytomegalovirus infection. Each CDR3 protein is one row after TCRdb ran MiXCR on the reads. Among approximately 600,000 distinct CDR3 sequences, 40% were seen once, and the ten largest hold more than 40%. Their cognate antigens are unknown. Sequencing used cultured PBMCs, obtained from culture after CMV antigen stimulation. Receptors originate from a human donor in good health (CMV status not recorded). Some clones in this sample may be carry-over from other donors' samples.

This chain links TRBV15 with TRBJ1-5; D gene uncertain. The CDR3 sequence is 13 residues long. The V gene lost 8 bases and the J gene lost 6 bases, with 14 bases spanning the gap. Germline V gene sequence: CDR1 LNHNV, CDR2 YYDKDF (reference sequence). The CDR3 sequence: CATRGGSGQPQHF. DNA of the CDR3: TGTGCCACCCGTGGAGGGTCTGGTCAGCCCCAGCATTTT.

The chain joins TRBV2 to TRBJ2-4; a weak D match, TRBD2 (5 bases). The ends were cut back, 5 bases at V and 8 bases at J, with 13 bases in the middle. The V gene's germline CDR1 is SNHLY and CDR2 FYNNEI. CDR3 length equals 13 residues. This chain's CDR3 is CASSSLGRDIQYF. The CDR3, as DNA: TGTGCCAGCAGTTCCTTAGGGCGGGACATTCAGTACTTC.

This clonotype was seen a few times. J is TRBJ1-1 and V is TRBV12-3 or TRBV12-4; D might be TRBD1 (6 bases). Trimming removed 6 bases from V and 5 bases from J, with 19 bases in between. The CDR3 is 15 amino acids. The CDR3 DNA reads as TGTGCCAGCAGCTTATGGGGGCAGGGGAGAACTGAAGCTTTCTTT. Encoded protein: CASSLWGQGRTEAFF.

This clonotype has a count of ten or more. The rearrangement links TRBV7-2 to TRBJ2-3; the D is unclear. CDR3 length: 12 amino acids. The V end was cut by 4 bases, the J end by 4 bases, with 6 bases between. The germline V gene encodes CDR1 SGHTA and CDR2 FQGNSA. Here the CDR3 DNA reads TGTGCCAGCAGCTCGGATTCAGATACGCAGTATTTT. Protein sequence: CASSSDSDTQYF.

The rearrangement links TRBV29-1 to TRBJ2-1; 12 positions match TRBD1. Germline V gene lookup returns CDR1 SQVTM and CDR2 ANQGSEA. The V segment lost 6 bases and the J segment 6 bases; nucleotides outside the gene matches: 6. The CDR3 contains 14 residues. DNA of the CDR3: TGCAGCGTCTCCGGGACAGGGGGCTCCAATGAGCAGTTCTTC. It translates to CSVSGTGGSNEQFF.

V and J are TRBV7-9 and TRBJ1-5; no reliable D call. Per germline, CDR1 SEHNR and CDR2 FQNEAQ (reference sequence). The CDR3 extends over 14 amino acids. V lost 1 base and J 9 bases, leaving 13 bases between the germline ends. In DNA form, the CDR3 reads TGTGCCAGCAGCTTAGGCGCAGGTGGTCGGCCCCAGCATTTT. The encoded protein is CASSLGAGGRPQHF.

This clonotype has only one observation. The chain uses TRBV20-1 and TRBJ1-5; maybe TRBD1 (5 bases). Deletions cut 2 bases from V and 0 bases from J, with 14 bases between. This CDR3 has 16 amino acids. Germline values: CDR1 DFQATT, CDR2 SNEGSKA (reference sequence). The CDR3 nucleotides are TGCAGTGCTAGACGGCAGGGAAAATATAGCAATCAGCCCCAGCATTTT. This codes for CSARRQGKYSNQPQHF.

This clonotype has a handful of counts. The rearrangement uses TRBV20-1 and TRBJ2-3; either TRBD1 or TRBD2 may fit D (5 bases each). Germline V gives CDR1 DFQATT, CDR2 SNEGSKA (reference sequence). Trimming cost V 5 bases and J 14 bases, with 17 bases left between them. CDR3 length equals 11 residues. The CDR3: CSAGPGPTPYF. The CDR3 DNA is TGCAGTGCTGGTCCGGGACCCACTCCGTATTTT.

The chain is built from TRBV5-1 and TRBJ1-2, with D unclear. The germline V gene has CDR1 SGHRS and CDR2 YFSETQ. V shed 0 bases and J shed 2 bases, with 14 bases lying between them. The CDR3 runs to 16 residues. Here the CDR3 DNA reads TGCGCCAGCAGCTTGGCCGGAAATTCACAAAACTATGGCTACACCTTC. Its translation: CASSLAGNSQNYGYTF.

V is TRBV28 and J is TRBJ2-7; tentatively, D is TRBD1 (5 bases). V dropped 5 bases and J dropped 3 bases, with 17 bases sitting between them. The CDR3 contains 15 residues. The V gene's germline CDR1 is MDHEN and CDR2 SYDVKM. CDR3 in DNA: TGTGCCAGCAGTACAGGCCAGGGCTACTACTACGAGCAGTACTTC. Protein sequence: CASSTGQGYYYEQYF.

The gene calls are TRBV12-3 or TRBV12-4 and TRBJ1-5; weak D call: TRBD1 (5 bases). CDR3 length equals 17 residues. The V end lost 2 bases, the J end lost 4 bases, and 18 bases lay between the germline ends. CDR3 loop: CASSLTYGTGGNQPQHF. The CDR3 coding sequence is TGTGCCAGCAGTTTAACCTACGGGACGGGGGGAAATCAGCCCCAGCATTTT.

J is TRBJ1-5 and V is TRBV18, with 7 bases lining up with TRBD1. The germline V gene encodes CDR1 KGHSH and CDR2 LQKENI. The J segment lost 5 bases and the V segment lost 3 bases, leaving 4 bases of the junction unmatched. CDR3 length equals 14 residues. For the CDR3, the DNA is TGTGCCAGCTCACCGGACAGGACCTATCAGCCCCAGCATTTT. Amino acid sequence: CASSPDRTYQPQHF.

The chain couples TRBV5-1 to TRBJ2-3; no reliable D call. V shed 0 bases and J shed 6 bases, with 11 bases lying between them. Germline CDR1 and CDR2: SGHRS and YFSETQ. The CDR3 has 14 residues. The CDR3 region is CASSLDRRADTQYF. DNA for the CDR3: TGCGCCAGCAGCTTGGATAGACGGGCCGATACGCAGTATTTT. Variable domain in full (rest from reference TRBV5-1 and TRBJ2-3): KAGVTQTPRYLIKTRGQQVTLSCSPISGHRSVSWYQQTPGQGLQFLFEYFSETQRNKGNFPGRFSGRQFSNSRSEMNVSTLELGDSALYLCASSLDRRADTQYFGPGTRLTVL.

V and J are TRBV6-6 and TRBJ1-2; the D is unclear. The CDR3 loop spans 15 amino acids. The V gene's germline CDR1 is MNHNY and CDR2 SVGAGI (reference sequence). V was clipped by 6 bases and J by 0 bases, with 14 bases between them. CDR3 loop: CASSPGRRSNYGYTF. CDR3 DNA: TGTGCCAGCAGCCCGGGGAGGCGATCTAACTATGGCTACACCTTC.

The chain recombines TRBV28 with TRBJ2-6, with 8 bases identical to TRBD1. This CDR3 has 22 amino acids. V gave up 9 bases and J gave up 1 base; unmatched junction bases: 26. From germline, CDR1 is MDHEN and CDR2 SYDVKM. CDR3 loop: CASYPFYPGTGPGRSGANVLTF. The DNA of the CDR3 is TGTGCCAGTTACCCCTTCTATCCGGGGACAGGCCCTGGGAGGTCTGGGGCCAACGTCCTGACTTTC.

The chain carries TRBV30 and TRBJ2-1; a weak D match, TRBD2 (6 bases). Trimming removed 5 bases at V and 5 bases at J, with 13 bases between. The CDR3 runs to 13 residues. CDR1 is GTSNPN, CDR2 SVGIG, per germline (reference sequence). The DNA for the CDR3 is TGTGCCTGGTCCGTGGGGGGTAACAATGAGCAGTTCTTC. This sequence encodes CAWSVGGNNEQFF.

V usage is TRBV18 and J usage is TRBJ1-1; the D is unclear. The CDR3 totals 14 residues. Trimming cost V 2 bases and J 0 bases, with 7 bases left between them. Germline V gene lookup returns CDR1 KGHSH and CDR2 LQKENI. The CDR3 protein is CASSPRVMNTEAFF. For the CDR3, the DNA is TGTGCCAGCTCACCAAGGGTAATGAACACTGAAGCTTTCTTT.

The V gene is TRBV12-3 or TRBV12-4, the J gene TRBJ1-2; D possibly corresponds to TRBD1 (5 bases). This CDR3 spans 13 amino acids. With 2 bases removed from V and 6 bases from J, the gap between germline ends came to 10 bases. The CDR3 nucleotides are TGTGCCAGCAGTTTAAATGTGGGGGATGGCTACACCTTC. This encodes CASSLNVGDGYTF.

This rearrangement joins TRBV7-9 to TRBJ2-3; D is unresolved. V was trimmed by 5 bases and J by 0 bases, leaving 12 bases between them. The CDR3 sequence is 15 residues long. The V gene's germline CDR1 is SEHNR and CDR2 FQNEAQ (reference sequence). CDR3 DNA: TGTGCCAGCAGCGTCACGGGTACTAGCACAGATACGCAGTATTTT. Translation: CASSVTGTSTDTQYF. Full variable domain (remainder filled in from reference TRBV7-9 and TRBJ2-3): DTGVSQNPRHKITKRGQNVTFRCDPISEHNRLYWYRQTLGQGPEFLTYFQNEAQLEKSRLLSDRFSAERPKGSFSTLEIQRTEQGDSAMYLCASSVTGTSTDTQYFGPGTRLTVL.

The V and J genes are TRBV28 and TRBJ2-2; 7 bases are shared with TRBD2. The CDR3 has 15 amino acids. V was pared by 4 bases and J by 4 bases, with 6 bases of the junction left unmatched. Germline loops: CDR1 MDHEN, CDR2 SYDVKM. CDR3 coding DNA: TGTGCCAGCAGTTCCCCCGGCGGGAGCACCGGGGAGCTGTTTTTT. The encoded protein is CASSSPGGSTGELFF.

The V call is TRBV7-6, the J call TRBJ1-5; D perhaps matches TRBD1 (5 bases). The CDR3 covers 15 residues. Germline V lookup: CDR1 SGHVS, CDR2 FNYEAQ. Trimming took off 4 bases at V and 3 bases at J, with 13 bases between the two ends. This CDR3 is CASSSFGGDNQPQHF. The CDR3 DNA reads as TGTGCCAGCAGCTCGTTTGGGGGAGACAATCAGCCCCAGCATTTT. The full variable domain, its missing parts supplied by reference TRBV7-6 and TRBJ1-5, is GAGVSQSPRYKVTKRGQDVALRCDPISGHVSLYWYRQALGQGPEFLTYFNYEAQQDKSGLPNDRFSAERPEGSISTLTIQRTEQRDSAMYRCASSSFGGDNQPQHFGDGTRLSIL.

The chain couples TRBV25-1 to TRBJ2-1; a possible D gene is TRBD1 (6 bases). V lost 6 bases, J lost 7 bases, and 13 bases lay in between. Germline V gene sequence: CDR1 MGHDK, CDR2 SYGVNS. The CDR3 has 13 residues. The CDR3 protein is CASSRFTGNEQFF. The CDR3 DNA is TGTGCCAGCAGCAGATTTACAGGGAATGAGCAGTTCTTC.

This clonotype appeared many times. V gene TRBV7-8 combines with J gene TRBJ1-5; TRBD1 matches 8 bases. The CDR3 has 16 amino acids. The V gene's germline CDR1 is SGHVS and CDR2 FQNEAQ. V gave up 5 bases and J gave up 6 bases; unmatched junction bases: 12. CDR3 sequence reads: CASSLTRDRNGQPQHF. DNA for the CDR3: TGTGCCAGCAGCCTGACCCGGGACAGGAATGGTCAGCCCCAGCATTTT.

V gene TRBV6-6 combines with J gene TRBJ1-1; weak D call: TRBD1 (5 bases). Germline values: CDR1 MNHNY, CDR2 SVGAGI (reference sequence). The CDR3 loop spans 16 amino acids. Trimming cost V 6 bases and J 4 bases, with 21 bases left between them. DNA of the CDR3: TGTGCCAGCAGAGCCCGATTCACAGGAGCGGGCACTGAAGCTTTCTTT. It is translated as CASRARFTGAGTEAFF.